This T cell receptor beta chain derives from a study of T cells in Graves' hyperthyroidism and ophthalmopathy. Amplification of TCR beta CDR3 regions used RNA as the template. Initially, a first-round RT-PCR of the TCR CDR3 employed the HTBI primer set. TCRdb redid the calling of the multiplex PCR reads with MiXCR, one entry per CDR3 protein. The sample has over 500,000 distinct CDR3 sequences, approximately 17% seen once. The CDR3 is made up of 15 amino acids. Trimming took off 6 bases at V and 0 bases at J, with 14 bases between the two ends. Germline V gene sequence: CDR1 MDHEN, CDR2 SYDVKM. This clonotype was sampled from a woman aged 18-30 years with Graves' ophthalmopathy. The sequenced sample consisted of blood. The rearrangement uses TRBV28 and TRBJ1-1, with D tentatively TRBD1 (6 bases). CDR3 DNA sequence: TGTGCCAGCAGGCGCCCCAGGGGAGTGAACACTGAAGCTTTCTTT. Encoded protein: CASRRPRGVNTEAFF.